These 16 T cell receptor beta chains came from one sample sequenced in a study of blood T cell repertoires in COVID-19. Sequenced by immunoSEQ multiplex PCR; TCRdb stores in-frame clones only, minus some. This table has 100,000 to 150,000 clones, over 75% appearing once. Sequencing was carried out using peripheral blood. The receptors originated from a man older than 75 with active or convalescent COVID-19.

This clone was seen once. This chain uses TRBV19 with TRBJ1-1; D perhaps matches TRBD1 (5 bases). V gave up 2 bases and J gave up 0 bases, with 10 bases separating them. The germline V gene encodes CDR1 LNHDA and CDR2 SQIVND (reference sequence). CDR3 length: 15 amino acids. The CDR3 loop reads CASSIISQVNTEAFF. In nucleotides, the CDR3 is TGTGCCAGTAGTATAATATCACAGGTGAACACTGAAGCTTTCTTT.

The chain combines TRBV5-4 with TRBJ2-1; the match to TRBD1 covers 7 bases. CDR1 and CDR2 (germline): SGHNT, YYREEE (reference sequence). The CDR3 runs 15 residues. V shed 3 bases and J 3 bases; nucleotides not matched to a gene: 6. The CDR3 is CASSWTGPIYNEQFF. In DNA, the CDR3 is TGTGCCAGCAGCTGGACAGGCCCGATCTACAATGAGCAGTTCTTC.

The chain has TRBV11-2 and TRBJ1-2; 9 nucleotides match TRBD1. The CDR3 contains 14 residues. The trim removed 4 bases at V and 4 bases at J, leaving 4 bases unmatched. Germline V CDR1 and CDR2: SGHAT, FQNNGV. The CDR3 sequence: CASSSGQGSYGYTF. In DNA, the CDR3 is TGTGCCAGCAGCTCGGGACAGGGCTCCTATGGCTACACCTTC. The full variable domain, in which reference TRBV11-2 and TRBJ1-2 provide the parts outside the CDR3, is EAGVAQSPRYKIIEKRQSVAFWCNPISGHATLYWYQQILGQGPKLLIQFQNNGVVDDSQLPKDRFSAERLKGVDSTLKIQPAKLEDSAVYLCASSSGQGSYGYTFGSGTRLTVV.

The J gene is TRBJ2-1, the V gene TRBV5-1; TRBD2 matches at 8 bases. Germline CDR1 and CDR2: SGHRS and YFSETQ. The CDR3 is 15 amino acids. Trimming at V came to 3 bases and at J to 7 bases, leaving 9 bases not matched to a gene. The CDR3 bases are TGCGCCAGCAGCTCCCGAGCGGGAGTAAGGAATGAGCAGTTCTTC. Translation gives CASSSRAGVRNEQFF. The full variable domain, in which reference TRBV5-1 and TRBJ2-1 provide the parts outside the CDR3, is KAGVTQTPRYLIKTRGQQVTLSCSPISGHRSVSWYQQTPGQGLQFLFEYFSETQRNKGNFPGRFSGRQFSNSRSEMNVSTLELGDSALYLCASSSRAGVRNEQFFGPGTRLTVL.

The chain is built from TRBV6-2 or TRBV6-3 and TRBJ1-3; D gene ambiguous. The germline V gene has CDR1 MNHEY and CDR2 SVGEGT. Deletions cut 4 bases from V and 4 bases from J, with 11 bases between. The CDR3 extends over 14 amino acids. CDR3 residues: CASSSSITGNTIYF. CDR3 DNA: TGTGCCAGCAGTTCATCCATAACAGGAAACACCATATATTTT.

The chain couples TRBV7-3 to TRBJ2-1; D perhaps matches TRBD1 (5 bases). Trimming left V 5 bases short and J 2 bases short, with 13 bases between. This CDR3 is built from 15 residues. In germline, CDR1 is SGHTA, CDR2 FQGTGA. Written as DNA, the CDR3 is TGTGCCAGCAGCGCCCAGGGTGGCACCTACAATGAGCAGTTCTTC. Translated, it gives CASSAQGGTYNEQFF.

The chain combines TRBV5-1 with TRBJ2-5, with 8 bases lining up with TRBD2. Looked up from germline, CDR1 is SGHRS and CDR2 is YFSETQ. The CDR3 contains 15 residues. V lost 0 bases to trimming and J lost 4 bases; unmatched junction nucleotides: 5. CDR3 loop: CASSLAGGGRETQYF. In DNA form, the CDR3 reads TGCGCCAGCAGCTTGGCAGGCGGGGGGAGAGAGACCCAGTACTTC.

This clone was recorded many times. The chain couples TRBV9 to TRBJ1-1; weak D call: TRBD1 (5 bases). V lost 3 bases to trimming and J lost 5 bases, with 11 bases between them. CDR3 length: 13 amino acids. Germline V gene lookup returns CDR1 SGDLS and CDR2 YYNGEE. CDR3 coding DNA: TGTGCCAGCAGCGGTGGGAGGGGAACTGAAGCTTTCTTT. Protein product: CASSGGRGTEAFF.

This clone came up once. The chain employs TRBV27 and TRBJ1-1; 12 nucleotides agree with TRBD1. The CDR3 has 15 amino acids. The V and J ends lost 5 bases and 5 bases, in that order; junction bases with no gene match: 6. Germline CDR1 and CDR2: MNHEY and SMNVEV (reference sequence). Here the CDR3 reads CASSRDRGQVTEAFF. Written as DNA, the CDR3 is TGTGCCAGCAGTCGGGACAGGGGGCAGGTGACTGAAGCTTTCTTT.

This clone was counted many times. The V and J genes are TRBV7-8 and TRBJ1-5; D is possibly TRBD1 (5 bases). The CDR3 has 16 residues. CDR1 is SGHVS and CDR2 is FQNEAQ in the germline V gene. Trimming stripped 0 bases from V and 0 bases from J, with 9 bases between. Here the CDR3 reads CASSLAMGGSNQPQHF. As DNA, the CDR3 is TGTGCCAGCAGCTTAGCAATGGGGGGTAGCAATCAGCCCCAGCATTTT.

The chain employs TRBV2 and TRBJ1-5; D is uncertain. Germline V gives CDR1 SNHLY, CDR2 FYNNEI. With 3 bases removed from V and 2 bases from J, the gap between germline ends came to 8 bases. The length of the CDR3 is 14 residues. The CDR3 DNA reads TGTGCCAGCAGTGACGAGGGAGGCAATCAGCCCCAGCATTTT. Its translation: CASSDEGGNQPQHF.

This clone was picked up a small number of times. The V gene is TRBV5-1, the J gene TRBJ2-7; the match to TRBD1 covers 9 bases. J was trimmed by 2 bases and V by 4 bases; bases with no gene match: 7. Germline values: CDR1 SGHRS, CDR2 YFSETQ. This CDR3 is built from 15 residues. CDR3 in amino acids: CASSATGGRTYEQYF. The CDR3 coding sequence is TGCGCCAGCAGCGCTACAGGGGGCCGCACCTACGAGCAGTACTTC.

The chain couples TRBV6-4 to TRBJ2-2; 10 nucleotides agree with TRBD2. Germline V gives CDR1 MRHNA, CDR2 SNTAGT. This CDR3 is built from 17 residues. V lost 0 bases and J lost 5; bases outside the gene matches: 6. The CDR3 DNA follows: TGTGCCAGCAGTGACTCGTCGCTAGCGGGAGCGACCGGGGAGCTGTTTTTT. Its translation: CASSDSSLAGATGELFF.

V is TRBV5-4 and J is TRBJ2-7; D not resolved. The CDR3 extends over 14 amino acids. Germline values: CDR1 SGHNT, CDR2 YYREEE (reference sequence). Deletions cut 3 bases from V and 2 bases from J, with 12 bases between. CDR3 protein: CASSSPSPPYEQYF. The CDR3 DNA follows: TGTGCCAGCAGCTCCCCCTCCCCCCCCTACGAGCAGTACTTC.

This clone rates as medium-sized. The V gene is TRBV19, the J gene TRBJ2-7, with D possibly being TRBD1 (7 bases). The CDR3 totals 13 residues. V was pared by 5 bases and J by 3 bases, with 11 bases between. The V gene's germline CDR1 is LNHDA and CDR2 SQIVND (reference sequence). The CDR3: CASSFRGDYEQYF. Here the CDR3 DNA reads TGTGCCAGTAGTTTCAGGGGGGACTACGAGCAGTACTTC.

This sequence joins TRBV5-4 and TRBJ2-1, with TRBD2 matching over 9 bases. V lost 0 bases to trimming and J lost 8 bases; unmatched junction nucleotides: 9. This CDR3 is built from 16 residues. The V gene's germline CDR1 is SGHNT and CDR2 YYREEE (reference sequence). This chain's CDR3 is CASSLALGGGAHEQFF. CDR3 bases: TGTGCCAGCAGCTTGGCCCTGGGCGGGGGGGCACATGAGCAGTTCTTC.